Sequencing of this TCR beta chain was carried out in a study of control samples from healthy donors and cancer patients. V lost 4 bases to trimming and J lost 3 bases; unmatched junction nucleotides: 4. Germline V lookup: CDR1 LGHDT, CDR2 YNNKEL (reference sequence). The CDR3 loop spans 16 amino acids. The method was immunoSEQ multiplex PCR; TCRdb's version includes in-frame clones alone and lacks a portion of them. The sample contains around 190,000 clones, 85% to 95% of which appear only once. The sample taken for sequencing was blood. This chain uses TRBV3-1 (or the pseudogene TRBV3-2) with TRBJ2-3, with 13 bases aligning to TRBD2. This clonotype was sampled from a man aged 25-45 years in good health. The CDR3 coding sequence is TGTGCCAGCAGCCCACTAGCGGGGGGGAAGACAGATACGCAGTATTTT. This encodes CASSPLAGGKTDTQYF.